Following are 24 T cell receptor beta chains from one sample sequenced in a study of T cell clonotyping in hematopoietic cell transplantation. Time point described: recipient sample about 28 days before transplant, after cytoreduction. Sequencing used immunoSEQ multiplex PCR; TCRdb keeps in-frame clones, though not all of them. This sample has roughly 6,000 clones, with around 81% found just once. The sample here was peripheral blood mononuclear cells, taken before stem cell transplant. These TCRs come from a woman aged 45 to 65 with acute myeloid leukemia. Some clones in this sample may be carry-over from other donors' samples.

This clone was seen only a few times. The chain recombines TRBV11-3 with TRBJ2-3, with 10 bases that match TRBD2. The J segment lost 0 bases and the V segment lost 5 bases, leaving 8 bases of the junction unmatched. Germline V CDR1 and CDR2: SGHNT, YENEEA. The CDR3 loop spans 17 amino acids. This chain's CDR3 is CASSQDSGGHSTDTQYF. The CDR3 DNA reads TGTGCCAGCAGCCAGGATAGCGGGGGGCACAGCACAGATACGCAGTATTTT.

This rearrangement joins TRBV5-1 to TRBJ1-4, with TRBD1 matching 10 bases. Germline assignment: CDR1 SGHRS and CDR2 YFSETQ. The CDR3 extends over 17 amino acids. V gave up 1 base and J gave up 0 bases; unmatched junction bases: 3. CDR3 sequence: CASSLWDRGATNEKLFF. The CDR3 bases are TGCGCCAGCAGCTTGTGGGACAGGGGTGCAACTAATGAAAAACTGTTTTTT.

Of note for this clone: Other DNA sequences in this sample translate to the same CDR3. V gene TRBV9 combines with J gene TRBJ1-5; D is perhaps TRBD1 (6 bases). Per the germline V gene, CDR1 is SGDLS and CDR2 is YYNGEE. This CDR3 has 12 residues. The V and J ends lost 0 bases and 9 bases respectively, with 7 bases between them. This CDR3 reads CASSVEGGPQHF. CDR3 bases: TGTGCCAGCAGCGTAGAGGGGGGGCCCCAGCATTTT.

V is TRBV28 and J is TRBJ1-5, with 9 positions matching TRBD1. Looked up from germline, CDR1 is MDHEN and CDR2 is SYDVKM. The CDR3 extends over 16 amino acids. J was trimmed by 1 base and V by 5 bases; bases with no gene match: 6. DNA for the CDR3: TGTGCCAGCAGTCCTACACAGGGGGCCAGCAATCAGCCCCAGCATTTT. Protein sequence: CASSPTQGASNQPQHF.

The gene calls are TRBV6-1 and TRBJ2-1, with 10 bases fitting TRBD2. The V and J ends lost 4 bases and 10 bases, in that order; junction bases with no gene match: 13. The CDR3 is 16 amino acids. CDR1 and CDR2 (germline): MNHNS, SASEGT. The CDR3 DNA is TGTGCCAGCAGTGCCCTTAGTGGGCTAGCGGGGGCAGAGCAGTTCTTC. Its translation is CASSALSGLAGAEQFF.

The chain is built from TRBV18 and TRBJ2-3; D is possibly TRBD2 (5 bases). This CDR3 is built from 16 residues. Trimming left V 4 bases short and J 1 base short, with 15 bases between. Germline V lookup: CDR1 KGHSH, CDR2 LQKENI. This chain's CDR3 is CASSLSRGSGTDTQYF. The CDR3 DNA reads as TGTGCCAGCTCACTCTCTCGGGGTAGCGGCACAGATACGCAGTATTTT.

A few counts support this clone. The V gene is TRBV4-3, the J gene TRBJ2-3, with D perhaps given as TRBD1 or TRBD2 (5 bases each). Looked up from germline, CDR1 is LGHNA and CDR2 is YSLEER. V was trimmed by 0 bases and J by 0 bases, leaving 16 bases between them. The CDR3 length is 18 residues. The CDR3 nucleotides read TGCGCCAGCAGCCAAGATATAATGGGGACGGACAGCACAGATACGCAGTATTTT. This codes for CASSQDIMGTDSTDTQYF.

The chain carries TRBV2 and TRBJ1-2; D perhaps matches TRBD1 (6 bases). The CDR3 loop spans 13 amino acids. Trimming cost V 5 bases and J 3 bases, with 10 bases left between them. Germline loops: CDR1 SNHLY, CDR2 FYNNEI. CDR3 bases: TGTGCCAGCAGTCCCAGACAGGACTATGGCTACACCTTC. Amino acids: CASSPRQDYGYTF.

This clone was recorded once. The chain recombines TRBV13 with TRBJ1-4; D may be TRBD1 (6 bases). Germline CDR1 is PRHDT and CDR2 is FYEKMQ (reference sequence). Trimming shortened V by 1 base and J by 0 bases, and 18 bases separated the two germline ends. The CDR3 has 19 amino acids. DNA for the CDR3: TGTGCCAGCAGCTTAGAAGGGACAAGGGTCAGAACAACTAATGAAAAACTGTTTTTT. This gives the protein CASSLEGTRVRTTNEKLFF.

CDR3 bases: TGTGCCAGCAGCGTACGACAGGGTTCCACTGAAGCTTTCTTT. Residues: CASSVRQGSTEAFF. This chain links TRBV11-2 with TRBJ1-1; 7 nucleotides align to TRBD1. Germline V gene data show CDR1 as SGHAT and CDR2 as FQNNGV. V shed 5 bases, J shed 4 bases, and the junction held 7 bases outside the gene matches. The CDR3 has 14 amino acids. The variable domain in full, completed from reference TRBV11-2 and TRBJ1-1, reads EAGVAQSPRYKIIEKRQSVAFWCNPISGHATLYWYQQILGQGPKLLIQFQNNGVVDDSQLPKDRFSAERLKGVDSTLKIQPAKLEDSAVYLCASSVRQGSTEAFFGQGTRLTVV.

V usage is TRBV6-1 and J usage is TRBJ2-3, with TRBD2 matching 7 bases. CDR3 length: 16 amino acids. Germline V gene lookup returns CDR1 MNHNS and CDR2 SASEGT. The V gene end was trimmed by 6 bases and the J gene end by 4 bases; junction bases not matched to a gene: 13. CDR3 in amino acids: CASRERAGNSPDTQYF. As DNA, the CDR3 is TGTGCCAGCAGGGAACGAGCGGGGAACTCCCCAGATACGCAGTATTTT.

The chain employs TRBV10-1 and TRBJ2-2, with D tentatively TRBD1 or TRBD2 (5 bases each). The CDR3 length is 16 residues. Germline V gene sequence: CDR1 WNHNN, CDR2 SYGVQD (reference sequence). V lost 4 bases, J lost 2 bases, and 14 bases lay in between. The CDR3 bases are TGCGCCAGCAGTGTCCTTGGGACCACCAACACCGGGGAGCTGTTTTTT. Its protein is CASSVLGTTNTGELFF.

The rearrangement uses TRBV5-1 and TRBJ2-6, with unresolved D. The CDR3 is made up of 16 amino acids. V dropped 1 base and J dropped 0 bases, with 8 bases sitting between them. Germline V gene lookup returns CDR1 SGHRS and CDR2 YFSETQ. DNA for the CDR3: TGCGCCAGCAGCTTGACTCATAGCTCTGGGGCCAACGTCCTGACTTTC. This translates into CASSLTHSSGANVLTF.

This chain connects TRBV6-1 to TRBJ2-7, with no clear D. CDR1 is MNHNS, CDR2 SASEGT, per germline. There are 12 residues in the CDR3. V shed 6 bases and J shed 4 bases, with 10 bases lying between them. CDR3 coding DNA: TGTGCCAGCAGGTCAGCCTTGTACGAGCAGTACTTC. This codes for CASRSALYEQYF.

The rearrangement uses TRBV15 and TRBJ2-7; TRBD1 matches at 10 bases. This CDR3 is 17 amino acids long. Germline V CDR1 and CDR2: LNHNV, YYDKDF (reference sequence). Losses at the gene ends were 3 bases for V and 7 bases for J; bases not matched to a gene: 15. The DNA for the CDR3 is TGTGCCACCAGCAGGGGCCAGGACAGGGGGATTCTCGGGGAGCAGTACTTC. It is translated as CATSRGQDRGILGEQYF.

This clone was recorded a few times. The chain uses TRBV4-1 and TRBJ2-1; 10 nucleotides line up with TRBD1. CDR1 and CDR2 (germline): MGHRA, YSYEKL. With 4 bases clipped from V and 8 bases from J, the junction kept 8 bases outside the gene matches. There are 15 residues in the CDR3. The CDR3 sequence: CASSPGQGLRHEQFF. In DNA form, the CDR3 reads TGCGCCAGCAGCCCGGGACAGGGGCTGAGGCATGAGCAGTTCTTC.

The gene calls are TRBV7-9 and TRBJ2-7; D could derive from TRBD1 or TRBD2 (5 bases each). In germline, CDR1 is SEHNR, CDR2 FQNEAQ (reference sequence). The CDR3 contains 15 residues. V lost 7 bases, J lost 5 bases, and 21 bases lay in between. The CDR3 DNA reads as TGTGCCAGCACGATCTTAGGGGTCCCGGGGAACGAGCAGTACTTC. Amino acids: CASTILGVPGNEQYF.

The chain's CDR3 is CASSPGTGGYVAFF. CDR3 sequence (DNA): TGTGCCAGCAGCCCCGGGACAGGGGGTTATGTGGCTTTCTTT. V usage is TRBV5-5 and J usage is TRBJ1-1; 11 nucleotides agree with TRBD1. V shed 4 bases and J 11 bases; nucleotides not matched to a gene: 10. The CDR3 consists of 14 residues. Germline values: CDR1 SGHKS, CDR2 YYEKEE (reference sequence).

V and J are TRBV7-2 and TRBJ2-7, with D possibly being TRBD1 (6 bases). Germline V CDR1 and CDR2: SGHTA, FQGNSA. Trimming removed 1 base from V and 3 bases from J, with 13 bases in between. The CDR3 has 15 residues. CDR3 amino acids: CASSLGQGSNYEQYF. The CDR3 DNA sequence: TGTGCCAGCAGCTTAGGTCAGGGGTCCAACTACGAGCAGTACTTC.

The CDR3 protein is CASSPSGTDNEQFF. The DNA for the CDR3 is TGTGCCAGCAGCCCGTCCGGGACAGACAATGAGCAGTTCTTC. The chain links TRBV9 to TRBJ2-1; 7 nucleotides line up with TRBD1. The length of the CDR3 is 14 residues. The germline V gene has CDR1 SGDLS and CDR2 YYNGEE. J lost 5 bases, V lost 4 bases, and 6 bases had no gene match. The full variable domain, in which reference TRBV9 and TRBJ2-1 provide the parts outside the CDR3, is DSGVTQTPKHLITATGQRVTLRCSPRSGDLSVYWYQQSLDQGLQFLIQYYNGEERAKGNILERFSAQQFPDLHSELNLSSLELGDSALYFCASSPSGTDNEQFFGPGTRLTVL.

This clone was found a few times. The CDR3 is CASQRGQGYTF. CDR3 nucleotides: TGTGCCAGCCAAAGGGGTCAGGGCTACACCTTC. The rearrangement links TRBV9 to TRBJ1-2; tentatively, D is TRBD1 (5 bases). CDR3 length: 11 residues. V was cut by 7 bases and J by 8 bases, with 12 bases left in between. Germline loops: CDR1 SGDLS, CDR2 YYNGEE.

The rearrangement joins TRBV7-3 to TRBJ2-7; D may correspond to TRBD1 or TRBD2 (5 bases each). CDR3 length: 14 amino acids. Trimming removed 3 bases at V and 7 bases at J, with 16 bases between. Germline V gene sequence: CDR1 SGHTA, CDR2 FQGTGA. In nucleotides, the CDR3 is TGTGCCAGCAGCTTGATCGCCGGGACCCGGGAGCAGTACTTC. This gives the protein CASSLIAGTREQYF.

This chain links TRBV7-2 with TRBJ2-1; the match to TRBD2 covers 8 bases. There are 14 residues in the CDR3. Germline trimming cut 3 bases from V and 5 bases from J; bases unmatched to any gene: 3. Germline V CDR1 and CDR2: SGHTA, FQGNSA. CDR3 in DNA: TGTGCCAGCAGCTTCCAAGCGGGAGACAATGAGCAGTTCTTC. Protein sequence: CASSFQAGDNEQFF.

The rearrangement links TRBV11-1 to TRBJ2-7; no reliable D call. This CDR3 is built from 14 residues. Germline V gene sequence: CDR1 SGHAT, CDR2 FQDESV (reference sequence). The V gene lost 3 bases and the J gene lost 1 base, with 10 bases spanning the gap. The CDR3 nucleotides are TGTGCCAGCAGCTTTTTGGAAGGATCCTACGAGCAGTACTTC. This gives the protein CASSFLEGSYEQYF.